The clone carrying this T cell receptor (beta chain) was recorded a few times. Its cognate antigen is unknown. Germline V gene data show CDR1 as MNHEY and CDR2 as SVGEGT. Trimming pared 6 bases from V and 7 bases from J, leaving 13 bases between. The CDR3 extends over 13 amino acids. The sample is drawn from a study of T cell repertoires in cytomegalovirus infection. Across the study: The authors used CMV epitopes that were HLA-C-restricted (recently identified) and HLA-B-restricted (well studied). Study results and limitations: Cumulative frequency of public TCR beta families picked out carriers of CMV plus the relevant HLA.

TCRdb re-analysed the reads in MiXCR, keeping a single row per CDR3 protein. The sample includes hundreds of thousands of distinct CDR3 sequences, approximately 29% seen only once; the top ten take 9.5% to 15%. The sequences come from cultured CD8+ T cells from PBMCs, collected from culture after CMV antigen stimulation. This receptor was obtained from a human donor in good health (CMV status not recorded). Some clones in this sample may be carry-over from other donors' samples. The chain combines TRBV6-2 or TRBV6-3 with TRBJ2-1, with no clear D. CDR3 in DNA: TGTGCCAGCAGCTGGTTTCAGGAGAATGAGCAGTTCTTC. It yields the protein CASSWFQENEQFF.